The TCR beta chain described here comes from a study of cytomegalovirus exposure and HLA in healthy donors. Whole-study findings and limits: Cytomegalovirus association was assigned to some 160 TCR beta chains. As confirmed in vitro, a few CMV-associated chains were specific for CMV antigens.

A remark on this clone: Antigen: not known.

Each donor was nominally healthy when sampled (though unrecorded immune exposures were likely). 60 Vbeta and 13 Jbeta primers were used in PCR. TCRdb's copy holds only in-frame clones and misses some; the assay was immunoSEQ multiplex PCR. The sample lists about 140,000 clones, approximately 82% occurring once. Sample: PBMCs. This TCR was recovered from a man between 18 and 35 years old in good health and CMV-seropositive.

The CDR3, as DNA: TGTGCCAGCAGTGATGACAGAACCTCTGGAAACACCATATATTTT. It codes for CASSDDRTSGNTIYF. J is TRBJ1-3 and V is TRBV2; D is perhaps TRBD1 (5 bases). The CDR3 totals 15 residues. CDR1 and CDR2 (germline): SNHLY, FYNNEI. V was pared by 3 bases and J by 0 bases, with 9 bases between.